The clone carrying this T cell receptor beta chain was recorded many times. Its specificity is not known. This specimen belongs to a study of prognosis after radiotherapy for stage I lung cancer. Findings and limits, study-wide: With medians of approximately 10,000 versus 7,000, unique TCR clone counts fell after stereotactic body radiation therapy.

CDR1 is SQVTM and CDR2 is ANQGSEA in the germline V gene. The V and J ends lost 4 bases and 3 bases respectively, with 18 bases between them. This CDR3 is built from 16 residues. Genomic DNA was the source, and TCR beta CDR3 was amplified from it by two-round multiplex PCR. First-round PCR employed TRBV- and TRBJ-specific primers for each gene. MiXCR was run by TCRdb on the multiplex PCR reads, yielding one entry per CDR3 protein. The sample gives fewer than 35,000 distinct CDR3 sequences, about 43% of which show up once; more than 15% is in the top ten. This receptor was obtained from a donor at least 50 years old with non-small cell lung cancer. The chain recombines TRBV29-1 with TRBJ2-2; D not certain. This specimen consisted of PBMCs, obtained before or after stereotactic body radiation therapy (not recorded which). The CDR3 spells CSVGKGVLVDTGELFF. CDR3 nucleotide sequence: TGCAGCGTTGGAAAGGGCGTTCTGGTCGACACCGGGGAGCTGTTTTTT.